Following are 25 T cell receptor beta chains from one sample sequenced in a study of T cell changes during pregnancy in multiple sclerosis. This table comes from immunoSEQ multiplex PCR, and its TCRdb copy is limited to in-frame clones, with some not included. The repertoire holds approximately 66,000 clones, with 80% to 95% as singletons. The sample consisted of peripheral blood, taken in the third trimester of pregnancy. The receptors were gathered from a female donor in good health, enrolled as a control in a pregnancy study.

V is TRBV30 and J is TRBJ2-7; D might be TRBD1 (5 bases). The CDR3 has 13 amino acids. Germline V gene lookup returns CDR1 GTSNPN and CDR2 SVGIG (reference sequence). V lost 2 bases to trimming and J lost 3 bases, with 11 bases between them. CDR3 DNA: TGTGCCTGGAGTATAGCCCAGGGCTACGAGCAGTACTTC. This gives the protein CAWSIAQGYEQYF. Looking up the rest from reference TRBV30 and TRBJ2-7 gives the full variable domain: SQTIHQWPATLVQPVGSPLSLECTVEGTSNPNLYWYRQAAGRGLQLLFYSVGIGQISSEVPQNLSASRPQDRQFILSSKKLLLSDSGFYLCAWSIAQGYEQYFGPGTRLTVT.

This chain links TRBV7-7 with TRBJ1-2; tentatively, D is TRBD1 (6 bases). CDR3 length equals 16 residues. CDR1 is SSHAT and CDR2 is FNYEAQ in the germline V gene (reference sequence). V dropped 10 bases and J dropped 0 bases, with 21 bases sitting between them. The CDR3 is CATLGGQTIANYGYTF. In DNA, the CDR3 is TGTGCCACACTCGGGGGGCAGACTATAGCTAACTATGGCTACACCTTC.

This clone was seen a single time. This chain uses TRBV18 with TRBJ1-2, with TRBD1 matching over 11 bases. Germline CDR1 and CDR2: KGHSH and LQKENI. With 4 bases clipped from V and 3 bases from J, the junction kept 1 base outside the gene matches. The length of the CDR3 is 14 residues. The CDR3 DNA reads TGTGCCAGCTCACAGGGACAGGGGGACTATGGCTACACCTTC. Its translation: CASSQGQGDYGYTF.

The rearrangement uses TRBV6-5 and TRBJ2-5; the D gene is possibly TRBD1 (6 bases). The germline CDR1 and CDR2 sequences are MNHEY and SVGAGI. V was shortened by 2 bases and J by 1 base, with 11 bases between the two germline ends. This CDR3 is built from 15 residues. CDR3 amino acids: CASSYGQGIQETQYF. The CDR3 region has the DNA TGTGCCAGCAGTTACGGGCAGGGGATCCAAGAGACCCAGTACTTC.

The V gene is TRBV27, the J gene TRBJ2-3; D unclear. The CDR3 totals 16 residues. V was clipped by 5 bases and J by 0 bases, with 15 bases between them. Per the germline V gene, CDR1 is MNHEY and CDR2 is SMNVEV (reference sequence). The CDR3 loop is CASSPLSFRSTDTQYF. The CDR3 DNA reads TGTGCCAGCAGTCCCCTAAGTTTTAGAAGCACAGATACGCAGTATTTT.

The rearrangement joins TRBV28 to TRBJ1-2; no clear D gene. Germline-derived CDR1 and CDR2 are MDHEN and SYDVKM. With 5 bases removed from V and 5 bases from J, the gap between germline ends came to 18 bases. This CDR3 has 15 residues. The CDR3 here is CASSQDLDGRYGYTF. DNA of the CDR3: TGTGCCAGCAGTCAGGATCTCGATGGAAGATATGGCTACACCTTC.

This rearrangement joins TRBV19 to TRBJ1-1; D is unresolved. The V gene lost 7 bases and the J gene lost 1 base, with 13 bases spanning the gap. The V gene's germline CDR1 is LNHDA and CDR2 SQIVND (reference sequence). This CDR3 has 14 amino acids. The CDR3 sequence: CASNKNIENTEAFF. CDR3 nucleotide sequence: TGTGCCAGTAACAAGAATATCGAGAACACTGAAGCTTTCTTT.

The chain joins TRBV5-6 to TRBJ2-7, with TRBD1 matching over 8 bases. V shed 0 bases, J shed 9 bases, and the junction held 5 bases outside the gene matches. CDR1 and CDR2 (germline): SGHDT, YYEEEE. The CDR3 runs to 13 residues. In DNA, the CDR3 is TGTGCCAGCAGCTTGGGTAGACAGGGGACGCAGTACTTC. Protein product: CASSLGRQGTQYF.

This chain joins TRBV20-1 and TRBJ2-7, with D unresolved. V gave up 4 bases and J gave up 3 bases, with 7 bases separating them. The CDR3 covers 11 residues. Germline CDR1 and CDR2: DFQATT and SNEGSKA (reference sequence). In DNA form, the CDR3 reads TGCAGTGCTACCCCAGGCTACGAGCAGTACTTC. Residues: CSATPGYEQYF.

V and J are TRBV19 and TRBJ2-1, with D possibly matching TRBD2 (5 bases). CDR1 is LNHDA and CDR2 is SQIVND in the germline V gene (reference sequence). CDR3 length: 13 residues. The V end was cut by 5 bases, the J end by 7 bases, with 12 bases between. The CDR3 region is CASSSGDVNEQFF. CDR3 DNA: TGTGCCAGTAGTTCCGGGGATGTTAATGAGCAGTTCTTC. Combining the CDR3 with reference TRBV19 and TRBJ2-1 gives the whole variable domain DGGITQSPKYLFRKEGQNVTLSCEQNLNHDAMYWYRQDPGQGLRLIYYSQIVNDFQKGDIAEGYSVSREKKESFPLTVTSAQKNPTAFYLCASSSGDVNEQFFGPGTRLTVL.

The CDR3 DNA is TGTGCCAGCAGCCCGACAATCTGGAACACTGAAGCTTTCTTT. It translates to CASSPTIWNTEAFF. J is TRBJ1-1 and V is TRBV6-1; D remains unclear. Germline CDR1 MNHNS, CDR2 SASEGT. V lost 6 bases to trimming and J lost 1 base, with 12 bases between them. The CDR3 is made up of 14 amino acids.

The sample holds one count of this clone. The V call is TRBV18, the J call TRBJ2-7; D possibly corresponds to TRBD1 (6 bases). The germline gives CDR1 KGHSH, CDR2 LQKENI. The germline V and J ends were trimmed by 3 bases and 5 bases, with 11 bases remaining between them. CDR3 length: 13 residues. The CDR3 protein is CASSPYRDDEQYF. The DNA for the CDR3 is TGTGCCAGCTCACCCTACAGGGACGACGAGCAGTACTTC. Variable domain in full (rest from reference TRBV18 and TRBJ2-7): NAGVMQNPRHLVRRRGQEARLRCSPMKGHSHVYWYRQLPEEGLKFMVYLQKENIIDESGMPKERFSAEFPKEGPSILRIQQVVRGDSAAYFCASSPYRDDEQYFGPGTRLTVT.

The chain's CDR3 is CASSYVQTTNTGELFF. CDR3 DNA: TGTGCCAGCAGTTACGTGCAGACAACGAACACCGGGGAGCTGTTTTTT. The chain has TRBV6-6 and TRBJ2-2; D gene unclear. V was pared by 2 bases and J by 0 bases, with 10 bases between. In germline, CDR1 is MNHNY, CDR2 SVGAGI (reference sequence). CDR3 length: 16 amino acids.

As concerns this clone: An end of the junction differs from the germline gene, which may be a read error. V usage is TRBV19 and J usage is TRBJ1-2, with D perhaps matching TRBD1 (6 bases). The CDR3 sequence is 11 residues long. CDR1 and CDR2 from the germline V gene are LNHDA and SQIVND (reference sequence). The chain's CDR3 is CASSTRTAVDF. The CDR3 coding sequence is TGTGCCAGTAGTACACGGACAGCAGTAGACTTC.

This chain connects TRBV6-6 to TRBJ1-4; 7 bases map to TRBD1. Germline-derived CDR1 and CDR2 are MNHNY and SVGAGI (reference sequence). The CDR3 is 13 residues long. V gave up 2 bases and J gave up 8 bases; unmatched junction bases: 2. The CDR3 loop reads CASSYTGEEKLFF. CDR3 nucleotides: TGTGCCAGCAGTTACACAGGGGAGGAAAAACTGTTTTTT.

J is TRBJ2-2 and V is TRBV28; 12 positions agree with TRBD1. The CDR3 has 18 amino acids. The germline gives CDR1 MDHEN, CDR2 SYDVKM. The V segment lost 5 bases and the J segment 5 bases; nucleotides outside the gene matches: 12. Written as DNA, the CDR3 is TGTGCCAGCAGTCCCACCCTCCGGGACAGGGGGCGAACCGGGGAGCTGTTTTTT. The encoded protein is CASSPTLRDRGRTGELFF.

The chain is built from TRBV7-9 and TRBJ2-5; 7 bases are a match to TRBD1. V lost 4 bases and J lost 5; bases outside the gene matches: 4. The germline V gene has CDR1 SEHNR and CDR2 FQNEAQ (reference sequence). There are 13 residues in the CDR3. The CDR3 loop reads CASSSDREETQYF. The CDR3 nucleotides are TGTGCCAGCAGCTCCGACAGGGAGGAGACCCAGTACTTC.

The V gene is TRBV2, the J gene TRBJ1-5; TRBD1 aligns across 8 bases. CDR1 is SNHLY, CDR2 FYNNEI, per germline. CDR3 length equals 17 residues. V shed 4 bases, J shed 0 bases, and the junction held 8 bases outside the gene matches. The CDR3 nucleotides are TGTGCCAGCAGTGGTACAGGGGGGCCTTATAGCAATCAGCCCCAGCATTTT. It is translated as CASSGTGGPYSNQPQHF.

The CDR3 protein is CASSLDGARGETQYF. The CDR3 DNA sequence: TGTGCCAGCAGCTTAGATGGGGCCAGGGGTGAGACCCAGTACTTC. The J gene is TRBJ2-5, the V gene TRBV11-2; a possible D gene is TRBD1 (6 bases). The CDR3 totals 15 residues. V lost 0 bases and J lost 5, with 13 bases in between. Germline V gives CDR1 SGHAT, CDR2 FQNNGV.

This chain links TRBV10-3 with TRBJ1-2, with D possibly TRBD1 on 5 matching bases. Germline V gene sequence: CDR1 ENHRY, CDR2 SYGVKD. The CDR3 length is 16 residues. Trimming removed 6 bases at V and 5 bases at J, with 22 bases between. Here the CDR3 DNA reads TGTGCCATCAGCGAGGCGGGGGGAGGGTTATTTTATGGCTACACCTTC. Translated: CAISEAGGGLFYGYTF.

This clone was picked up one time. This sequence joins TRBV18 and TRBJ2-2; D is unresolved. The V and J ends lost 3 bases and 5 bases respectively, with 7 bases between them. Germline V lookup: CDR1 KGHSH, CDR2 LQKENI. The CDR3 loop spans 13 amino acids. The CDR3, as DNA: TGTGCCAGCTCACCCCTTAGTACCGGGGAGCTGTTTTTT. This encodes CASSPLSTGELFF.

The rearrangement joins TRBV6-6 to TRBJ1-6; no definite D call. Germline CDR1 and CDR2: MNHNY and SVGAGI (reference sequence). This CDR3 has 13 amino acids. Between the trimmed V and J ends, which lost 6 bases and 4 bases, there was a span of 7 bases. Here the CDR3 DNA reads TGTGCCAGCAGACGCGGGTATAATTCACCCCTCCACTTT. It yields the protein CASRRGYNSPLHF.

This rearrangement joins TRBV7-2 to TRBJ2-2; 7 bases are a match to TRBD1. The CDR3 length is 18 residues. The ends lost 1 base at V and 6 bases at J; junction bases unmatched: 14. The germline gives CDR1 SGHTA, CDR2 FQGNSA. The CDR3 spells CASSLGTDRVSFAGELFF. In DNA form, the CDR3 reads TGTGCCAGCAGCTTAGGAACCGACAGGGTCTCTTTCGCCGGGGAGCTGTTTTTT.

The V gene is TRBV6-5, the J gene TRBJ1-2; 7 bases line up with TRBD1. This CDR3 has 15 amino acids. Germline assignment: CDR1 MNHEY and CDR2 SVGAGI. After removal of 0 bases from V and 6 bases from J, the junction contained 7 bases not matched to a gene. The CDR3 is CASSYSRGQRDGYTF. The CDR3 DNA reads as TGTGCCAGCAGTTACTCCAGGGGACAGAGAGATGGCTACACCTTC.

The rearrangement joins TRBV30 to TRBJ2-5; 9 bases are a match to TRBD1. V was clipped by 6 bases and J by 5 bases; unmatched bases: 4. This CDR3 has 12 residues. Per germline, CDR1 GTSNPN and CDR2 SVGIG (reference sequence). The CDR3 here is CACTGGAETQYF. The CDR3 DNA reads TGTGCCTGTACAGGGGGCGCGGAGACCCAGTACTTC. The full variable domain, its missing parts supplied by reference TRBV30 and TRBJ2-5, is SQTIHQWPATLVQPVGSPLSLECTVEGTSNPNLYWYRQAAGRGLQLLFYSVGIGQISSEVPQNLSASRPQDRQFILSSKKLLLSDSGFYLCACTGGAETQYFGPGTRLLVL.